This T cell receptor beta chain originates from a study of blood T cell repertoires in COVID-19. Study-level background: Acute-phase and convalescent COVID-19 samples originated in the United States, Italy and Spain. T cells, B-cell-depleted T cells, or PBMCs supplied cDNA or gDNA.

The authors' processing: Amplification from reference gene primers served as the basis for estimated nucleated cell counts. The repertoire was sequenced with immunoSEQ multiplex PCR; TCRdb's copy has only in-frame clones and lacks some. From that table come the V and J calls and clone size; the DNA was used to work out D and trimming. The table shows some 150,000 clones, with roughly nine tenths occurring only once. This clone was detected a few times. V lost 7 bases, J lost 8 bases, and 13 bases stayed unmatched. The CDR3 runs to 16 residues. In germline, CDR1 is LNHDA, CDR2 SQIVND (reference sequence).

V is TRBV19 and J is TRBJ2-1; 11 nucleotides match TRBD2. The TCR comes from a woman aged 40-49 years with acute or convalescent COVID-19. Input material: peripheral blood. The CDR3 coding sequence is TGTGCCAGTACTCATACGGCTAGCGGGAGGAAATATGAGCAGTTCTTC. Protein sequence: CASTHTASGRKYEQFF.